These T cell receptor beta chains were read from a single sample in a study of CD8+CD57+ T cells in acquired aplastic anemia. TCRdb re-called the reads through MiXCR, storing one row per CDR3 protein. The sample consists of hundreds of thousands of distinct CDR3 sequences, 65% to 75% of them appearing once. The sequenced material came from sorted CD4+, CD8+, or CD8+CD57+ T cells (not recorded which) from PBMCs. The source of these receptors is a human donor in good health, serving as a control. CDR3s include the opening cysteine and the closing phenylalanine or tryptophan. Each record gives: D gene, J gene, V gene, clone size, CDR3 protein, CDR3 DNA. The D gene is left open where the match is weak. Rows give clone size only sometimes, using once, few, many, or a class for an expanded clone.

>TRBD1|TRBJ1-5|TRBV2|many
CASSPATGEVSNQPQHF
TGTGCCAGCAGTCCAGCTACAGGGGAAGTGAGCAATCAGCCCCAGCATTTT
>-|TRBJ1-4|TRBV19|-
CASSIAGSGATPNEKLFF
TGTGCCAGTAGTATAGCTGGTAGCGGGGCAACCCCTAATGAAAAACTGTTTTTT
>-|TRBJ1-1|TRBV20-1|many
CSARPGRVNTEAFF
TGCAGTGCTAGACCCGGACGGGTGAACACTGAAGCTTTCTTT
>TRBD1|TRBJ1-1|TRBV3-1|many
CASSQAQGGNTEAFF
TGTGCCAGCAGCCAGGCACAGGGGGGGAACACTGAAGCTTTCTTT
>-|TRBJ2-7|TRBV7-8|-
CASSSAYRLARQQYF
TGTGCCAGCAGCTCAGCCTATCGACTCGCCCGACAGCAATACTTC
>-|TRBJ1-3|TRBV20-1|-
CSARVVSGNTIYF
TGCAGTGCTAGAGTGGTCAGCGGAAACACCATATATTTT
>-|TRBJ1-1|TRBV2|few
CASSEALRGSTEAFF
TGTGCCAGCAGTGAAGCGCTTAGGGGGAGCACTGAAGCTTTCTTT
>-|TRBJ2-6|TRBV9|-
CASRASSGANVLTF
TGTGCCAGCAGAGCGAGCTCTGGGGCCAACGTCCTGACTTTC
>-|TRBJ1-6|TRBV12-3/TRBV12-4|-
CASTPGSGYNSPLHF
TGTGCCAGCACACCCGGGAGCGGGTACAATTCACCCCTCCACTTT
>TRBD1|TRBJ2-7|TRBV7-9|-
CASSFEDRGPKEQYF
TGTGCCAGCAGCTTTGAGGACAGGGGGCCTAAAGAGCAGTACTTC
>-|TRBJ2-7|TRBV6-4|-
CASRMGPGAYEQYF
TGTGCCAGCAGAATGGGGCCAGGGGCCTACGAGCAGTACTTC
>-|TRBJ1-4|TRBV12-3/TRBV12-4|-
CASSMRVGTNEKLFF
TGTGCCAGCAGTATGAGAGTTGGGACTAATGAAAAACTGTTTTTT
>-|TRBJ1-2|TRBV5-1|-
CASSQQDFSAWAGYTF
TGCGCCAGCAGCCAGCAAGATTTCAGCGCTTGGGCTGGCTACACCTTC
>-|TRBJ1-2|TRBV12-3/TRBV12-4|many
CASSLIYGYTF
TGTGCCAGCAGTTTGATCTATGGCTACACCTTC
>TRBD1|TRBJ2-1|TRBV7-9|many
CASSSLGQDYNEQFF
TGTGCCAGCAGCTCCCTAGGACAGGATTACAATGAGCAGTTCTTC
>-|TRBJ2-7|TRBV7-8|-
CASSLVGQTYEQYF
TGTGCCAGCAGCTTAGTAGGACAAACCTACGAGCAGTACTTC
>TRBD1|TRBJ1-2|TRBV6-5|many
CASSGTGGVDGYTF
TGTGCCAGCAGTGGTACAGGGGGCGTCGATGGCTACACCTTC
>-|TRBJ2-5|TRBV20-1|-
CSALGGGSNQPQYF
TGCAGTGCCCTAGGAGGGGGCAGCAATCAGCCCCAGTACTTC
>-|TRBJ1-1|TRBV2|many
CASSEARGLNTEAFF
TGTGCCAGCAGTGAAGCACGGGGTCTGAACACTGAAGCTTTCTTT
>-|TRBJ2-5|TRBV7-2|-
CASSSAGGQESEYF
TGTGCCAGCAGCTCAGCTGGGGGGCAAGAGAGCGAGTACTTC
>TRBD2|TRBJ2-3|TRBV24-1|-
CAAGERGTDTQYF
TGTGCCGCCGGTGAGCGGGGAACAGATACGCAGTATTTT
>TRBD2|TRBJ2-1|TRBV15|-
CATSRGGGGNYNEQFF
TGTGCCACCAGCAGAGGGGGCGGGGGTAACTACAATGAGCAGTTCTTC
>-|TRBJ2-1|TRBV7-8|-
CASSPSPNRPDEQFF
TGTGCCAGCAGTCCCTCTCCGAACAGACCCGATGAGCAGTTCTTC
>-|TRBJ1-1|TRBV9|many
CASGQQGTTEAFF
TGTGCCAGCGGACAACAGGGTACCACTGAAGCTTTCTTT
>-|TRBJ2-1|TRBV20-1|-
CSAQYNEQFF
TGCAGTGCCCAGTACAATGAGCAGTTCTTC
>-|TRBJ1-5|TRBV5-5|-
CASTMNLGDQPQHF
TGTGCCAGCACCATGAACCTGGGAGATCAGCCCCAGCATTTT
>-|TRBJ1-1|TRBV20-1|-
CSARHMTNEFF
TGCAGTGCTAGACATATGACGAATGAATTCTTT
>-|TRBJ2-5|TRBV7-2|-
CATSTLARDTRQETQYF
TGTGCCACCAGCACATTGGCCCGGGACACAAGACAAGAGACCCAGTACTTC
>TRBD1|TRBJ1-2|TRBV7-9|-
CASSSTGQGSGYAF
TGTGCCAGCAGTTCCACCGGACAGGGAAGTGGCTACGCCTTC
>-|TRBJ1-5|TRBV10-3|-
CAISQQWDQPQHF
TGTGCCATCTCCCAACAGTGGGATCAGCCCCAGCATTTT
>-|TRBJ1-5|TRBV3-1|-
CASSQFRDQPQHF
TGTGCCAGCAGCCAATTCCGTGATCAGCCCCAGCATTTT
>-|TRBJ1-5|TRBV7-6|-
CASSYSGLVTGNTQHF
TGTGCCAGCAGCTACTCAGGGCTTGTGACTGGAAACACCCAGCATTTT
>-|TRBJ1-2|TRBV29-1|-
CSVIEVRYGYTF
TGCAGCGTTATAGAGGTTCGCTATGGCTACACCTTC
>-|TRBJ2-7|TRBV9|-
CASSARGAYSNEF
TGTGCCAGCAGCGCGCGCGGCGCGTACTCCAATGAGTTC
>TRBD1|TRBJ1-4|TRBV5-1|many
CASSRGTGGEKLFF
TGCGCCAGCAGCCGCGGGACAGGGGGTGAAAAACTGTTTTTT
>TRBD1|TRBJ1-3|TRBV29-1|once
CSVQSGQAGNTIYF
TGCAGTGTGCAGAGCGGACAGGCTGGAAACACCATATATTTT
>-|TRBJ1-1|TRBV9|-
CASSAADSHMTESFF
TGTGCCAGCAGCGCGGCGGACTCCCATATGACTGAATCTTTCTTT
>-|TRBJ2-1|TRBV7-6|-
CASRLRPFNEQFF
TGCGCCAGCAGGTTGAGGCCCTTCAATGAGCAGTTCTTC
>-|TRBJ1-4|TRBV7-2|-
CASSLAISNEKLFF
TGCGCCAGCAGCTTGGCGATATCAAATGAAAAACTGTTTTTT
>TRBD2|TRBJ2-1|TRBV29-1|few
CSVSSGGQTYNEQFF
TGCAGCGTCAGTAGCGGGGGGCAGACTTACAATGAGCAGTTCTTC
>-|TRBJ2-5|TRBV12-3/TRBV12-4|many
CASSLTEETQYF
TGTGCCAGCAGTTTGACAGAAGAGACCCAGTACTTC